This entry describes one T cell receptor (beta chain). Per the original methods: Estimated nucleated cell counts came from reference gene primer amplification. Sequencing used immunoSEQ multiplex PCR; TCRdb keeps in-frame clones, though not all of them. V, J and clone size are those of that table, while D and trimming were read from the DNA. The sample holds roughly 330,000 clones, approximately 90% seen once. Germline assignment: CDR1 LNHDA and CDR2 SQIVND (reference sequence). The CDR3 is 14 amino acids. With 4 bases removed from V and 4 bases from J, the gap between germline ends came to 13 bases. The sample is drawn from a study of blood T cell repertoires in COVID-19. Study as a whole: Samples representing acute and convalescent COVID-19 were sourced from the United States, Italy and Spain. Sample material is recorded as cDNA or gDNA derived from T cells, B-cell-depleted T cells, or PBMCs.

The chain has TRBV19 and TRBJ1-2; tentative D call: TRBD1 (6 bases). Specimen: peripheral blood. The receptor was isolated from a woman between 45 and 60 years old with active or convalescent COVID-19. The CDR3 region is CASSNQGQGYGYTF. CDR3 in DNA: TGTGCCAGTAGTAATCAGGGGCAGGGCTATGGCTACACCTTC.